A selection of T cell receptor beta chains follows, all from one sample in a study of T cell repertoires in cytomegalovirus infection. TCRdb called the reads again in MiXCR, with one record for every CDR3 protein. The sample has 900,000 to 950,000 distinct CDR3 sequences; roughly 30% are singletons. No cognate antigen is known for these TCRs. Sequenced material: cultured CD8+ T cells from PBMCs, taken from culture after CMV antigen stimulation. These receptors were collected from a human donor in good health (CMV status not recorded). Some clones in this sample may be carry-over from other donors' samples. Both conserved end residues are part of each CDR3. A D gene is named only where the DNA matches it firmly. Clone sizes are given selectively: once, few, many, or a class where the clone is expanded.

j_call v_call cdr3_length clone_size d_call cdr3_nt cdr3_aa
TRBJ1-2 TRBV4-3 14 . TRBD1 TGCGCCAGCAGCGTCCGGGACAGGGACGGTGGCTACACCTTC CASSVRDRDGGYTF
TRBJ2-4 TRBV12-3/TRBV12-4 13 . . TGTGCCAGCAGTTTGGGGGTGGGAAACATTCAGTACTTC CASSLGVGNIQYF
TRBJ2-1 TRBV7-2 15 . . TGTGCCAGCATAGGTCCGGGACAACTGGTCGATGAGCAGTTCTTC CASIGPGQLVDEQFF
TRBJ2-1 TRBV7-2 12 . . TGTGCCAGCAGCTTTGAATCGCGAGAGCAGTTCTTC CASSFESREQFF
TRBJ2-2 TRBV10-3 14 . TRBD2 TGTGCCACCCAACTAGCGGGGGGAACCGGGGAGCTGTTTTTT CATQLAGGTGELFF
TRBJ2-5 TRBV19 15 . . TGTGCCAGTTGCAACGGGCGAACCGACCAAGAGACCCAGTACTTC CASCNGRTDQETQYF
TRBJ2-5 TRBV12-3/TRBV12-4 14 . TRBD1 TGTGCCAGCAGCGAGACAGGGGGCGATGAGACCCAGTACTTC CASSETGGDETQYF
TRBJ2-3 TRBV7-2 15 many . TGTGCCAGCAGCTTAGGAGTGACGTTCCCCGATACGCAGTATTTT CASSLGVTFPDTQYF
TRBJ2-1 TRBV7-6 15 many . TGTGCCAGCAGCTTAGAGCTCAGGGCGGACAATGAGCAGTTCTTC CASSLELRADNEQFF
TRBJ2-1 TRBV27 14 . . TGTGCCAGCAGTGTAGCTTACAACTACAATGAGCAGTTCTTC CASSVAYNYNEQFF
TRBJ2-3 TRBV2 14 . TRBD1 TGTGCCAGCAGTGTATTAGGGGGCGCAGATACGCAGTATTTT CASSVLGGADTQYF
TRBJ1-3 TRBV9 12 few . TGTGCCAGCAGCGAGCCCTCCCACACCATATATTTT CASSEPSHTIYF
TRBJ1-1 TRBV19 15 . TRBD1 TGTGCCAGTAGAAAGGGACAGCCCTCCAACACTGAAGCTTTCTTT CASRKGQPSNTEAFF
TRBJ1-3 TRBV4-1 15 . . TGCGCCAGCAGCATTAACAGGTCGGGGGGAAACACCATATATTTT CASSINRSGGNTIYF
TRBJ1-2 TRBV29-1 13 once TRBD1 TGCAGCGTTGATGCAGGGGACAGGTCTGGCTACACCTTC CSVDAGDRSGYTF
TRBJ1-1 TRBV10-3 15 . . TGTGCCATCAGCCCGGCTGGACCGCTGAACACTGAAGCTTTCTTT CAISPAGPLNTEAFF
TRBJ1-5 TRBV6-2/TRBV6-3 16 few . TGTGCCAGCAGTTCACCCTTGACAGGCTACAATCAGCCCCAGCATTTT CASSSPLTGYNQPQHF
TRBJ2-3 TRBV7-3 16 . TRBD2 TGTGCCAGCAGCCTACAAATAGCGGGGGAAACAGATACGCAGTATTTT CASSLQIAGETDTQYF
TRBJ1-1 TRBV25-1 15 . . TGTGCCAGCCAGGGGAGGGGCCTCATGAACACTGAAGCTTTCTTT CASQGRGLMNTEAFF
TRBJ2-3 TRBV10-1 15 . . TGCGCCAGCAGTGACAGGGTGGAAAGCACAGATACGCAGTATTTT CASSDRVESTDTQYF